The 24 T cell receptor beta chains in this list originate from one sample, sequenced in a study of blood T cells in healthy people across ages. The second PCR ran about 6 to 12 cycles with a sample-barcoded 5' primer and J-beta primers. TCRdb called the 5' RACE reads again in MiXCR, with one record for every CDR3 protein. The sample yields 850,000 to 1,100,000 distinct CDR3 sequences, around two fifths seen once. The source material was blood. The receptors come from a man between 18 and 29 years old in good health.

About this clonotype itself: A much larger clone lies a single base off, so this may be a read error. The chain's CDR3 is CASSLAPEAANEQYF. CDR3 nucleotides: TGTGCCAGCAGCTTAGCCCCTGAAGCCGCTAATGAGCAGTACTTC. The rearrangement joins TRBV7-2 to TRBJ2-5; no clear D. Germline-derived CDR1 and CDR2 are SGHTA and FQGNSA. V was pared by 0 bases and J by 11 bases, with 19 bases between. The CDR3 spans 15 residues.

This chain links TRBV7-9 with TRBJ2-1; D is unresolved. This CDR3 spans 14 amino acids. Germline V lookup: CDR1 SEHNR, CDR2 FQNEAQ (reference sequence). V was clipped by 10 bases and J by 0 bases, with 13 bases between them. CDR3: CATPKLSSYNEQFF. The CDR3 DNA sequence: TGTGCCACCCCAAAACTTAGCTCCTACAATGAGCAGTTCTTC. Using reference TRBV7-9 and TRBJ2-1 for the parts outside the CDR3, the full variable domain is DTGVSQNPRHKITKRGQNVTFRCDPISEHNRLYWYRQTLGQGPEFLTYFQNEAQLEKSRLLSDRFSAERPKGSFSTLEIQRTEQGDSAMYLCATPKLSSYNEQFFGPGTRLTVL.

The rearrangement links TRBV2 to TRBJ2-2, with 7 positions matching TRBD1. The V gene's germline CDR1 is SNHLY and CDR2 FYNNEI. This CDR3 is 12 amino acids long. Trimming removed 4 bases from V and 7 bases from J; junction bases left unmatched: 0. The CDR3 loop is CASSAGGGELFF. The DNA of the CDR3 is TGTGCCAGCAGTGCAGGGGGCGGGGAGCTGTTTTTT.

This clonotype was detected a few times. J is TRBJ2-1 and V is TRBV6-6; D is perhaps TRBD1 (6 bases). There are 14 residues in the CDR3. Germline CDR1 and CDR2: MNHNY and SVGAGI (reference sequence). V was shortened by 10 bases and J by 2 bases, with 15 bases between the two germline ends. This CDR3 is CATVTGMTYNEQFF. CDR3 DNA: TGTGCCACCGTAACAGGGATGACCTACAATGAGCAGTTCTTC.

This chain links TRBV24-1 with TRBJ2-2; maybe TRBD2 (6 bases). V was pared by 4 bases and J by 4 bases, with 9 bases between. The germline CDR1 and CDR2 sequences are KGHDR and SFDVKD. The CDR3 sequence is 14 residues long. CDR3 residues: CATSERGGTGELFF. CDR3 nucleotide sequence: TGTGCCACCAGTGAAAGGGGAGGCACCGGGGAGCTGTTTTTT.

This clonotype appeared many times. The chain's CDR3 is CASSVGTGNYGYTF. CDR3 in DNA: TGTGCCAGCAGCGTTGGGACAGGGAACTATGGCTACACCTTC. V usage is TRBV9 and J usage is TRBJ1-2; 9 nucleotides line up with TRBD1. CDR1 is SGDLS, CDR2 YYNGEE, per germline. The CDR3 runs to 14 residues. V lost 2 bases and J lost 2; bases outside the gene matches: 1.

This clonotype was seen only a few times. The rearrangement uses TRBV5-1 and TRBJ2-1; TRBD1 is a possible D gene (5 bases). V lost 2 bases, J lost 0 bases, and 18 bases lay in between. The CDR3 consists of 18 residues. The V gene's germline CDR1 is SGHRS and CDR2 YFSETQ. CDR3 DNA: TGCGCCAGCAGCTTATCGTCTCTATCGCAGGGCTCCTACAATGAGCAGTTCTTC. Translation gives CASSLSSLSQGSYNEQFF.

This clonotype has ten or more counts. The chain joins TRBV12-3 or TRBV12-4 to TRBJ1-2; D is perhaps TRBD1 (6 bases). The CDR3 length is 13 residues. Trimming took off 0 bases at V and 4 bases at J, with 6 bases between the two ends. Here the CDR3 reads CASSLATGYGYTF. The DNA for the CDR3 is TGTGCCAGCAGTTTAGCGACAGGCTATGGCTACACCTTC.

Points on this clonotype: Germline is not matched at one junction end, which may reflect a read error. The chain joins TRBV10-3 to TRBJ1-2, with D unresolved. CDR1 is ENHRY and CDR2 is SYGVKD in the germline V gene. The CDR3 consists of 11 residues. The CDR3 is CASSAGEVYTF. CDR3 nucleotides: TGTGCCAGCAGTGCCGGGGAGGTCTACACCTTC.

This clonotype was seen only a few times. The chain combines TRBV7-2 with TRBJ2-5, with no clear D. The germline CDR1 and CDR2 sequences are SGHTA and FQGNSA. The V gene lost 4 bases and the J gene lost 3 bases, with 15 bases spanning the gap. The CDR3 is 15 amino acids. This chain's CDR3 is CASSSQGSTEETQYF. CDR3 nucleotides: TGTGCCAGCAGCTCTCAAGGGTCCACGGAAGAGACCCAGTACTTC. Drawing the rest from reference TRBV7-2 and TRBJ2-5, the complete variable domain is GAGVSQSPSNKVTEKGKDVELRCDPISGHTALYWYRQSLGQGLEFLIYFQGNSAPDKSGLPSDRFSAERTGGSVSTLTIQRTQQEDSAVYLCASSSQGSTEETQYFGPGTRLLVL.

In this sample, this clonotype turned up a few times. The gene calls are TRBV20-1 and TRBJ1-4; TRBD1 is a possible D gene (5 bases). V lost 3 bases, J lost 5 bases, and 16 bases lay in between. The CDR3 is 15 amino acids. The germline gives CDR1 DFQATT, CDR2 SNEGSKA (reference sequence). CDR3 nucleotides: TGCAGTGCTAGGGAGGGACTAGGAGGGAATGAAAAACTGTTTTTT. Translating it yields CSAREGLGGNEKLFF.

This clonotype was found a few times. The chain employs TRBV5-1 and TRBJ1-6; TRBD1 matches at 8 bases. The CDR3 covers 18 residues. The V and J ends lost 4 bases and 5 bases, in that order; junction bases with no gene match: 14. CDR1 is SGHRS, CDR2 YFSETQ, per germline. The CDR3 here is CASSSTLDREGDNSPLHF. CDR3 nucleotide sequence: TGCGCCAGCAGCAGTACGTTGGACAGGGAAGGGGATAATTCACCCCTCCACTTT.

The V gene is TRBV29-1, the J gene TRBJ1-1; D remains ambiguous. The CDR3 runs 13 residues. V lost 7 bases, J lost 6 bases, and 18 bases lay in between. In germline, CDR1 is SQVTM, CDR2 ANQGSEA. CDR3 in DNA: TGCAGCGCAGTGGACTACCCTGCTCCTGAAGCTTTCTTT. This encodes CSAVDYPAPEAFF.

This clonotype has more than one count but fewer than ten. This chain links TRBV20-1 with TRBJ1-4, with TRBD1 as a possible D gene (5 bases). The germline V and J ends were trimmed by 5 bases and 0 bases, with 10 bases remaining between them. The length of the CDR3 is 14 residues. CDR1 DFQATT and CDR2 SNEGSKA come from the germline V gene (reference sequence). CDR3: CSALQGTTNEKLFF. CDR3 sequence (DNA): TGCAGTGCTCTCCAGGGTACAACTAATGAAAAACTGTTTTTT.

This clonotype was recorded a few times. J is TRBJ1-2 and V is TRBV20-1; D uncertain. CDR1 is DFQATT and CDR2 is SNEGSKA in the germline V gene (reference sequence). The CDR3 covers 15 residues. V gave up 0 bases and J gave up 1 base, with 12 bases separating them. The CDR3 nucleotides read TGCAGTGCTAGAGAAGCAGGAAGGCGTAACTATGGCTACACCTTC. It specifies CSAREAGRRNYGYTF.

The sample holds a few counts of this clonotype. V is TRBV7-2 and J is TRBJ2-7; D is unresolved. V lost 3 bases and J 2 bases, leaving 8 bases between the germline ends. Germline CDR1 and CDR2: SGHTA and FQGNSA. The CDR3 length is 13 residues. The CDR3 DNA is TGTGCCAGCAGCTTCGAACGGGCCTACGAGCAGTACTTC. Translated: CASSFERAYEQYF.

The CDR3 nucleotides are TGTGCCAGCAGCTTAGGAGGGTACTCTAGCACAGATACGCAGTATTTT. Translating gives CASSLGGYSSTDTQYF. This chain joins TRBV7-2 and TRBJ2-3; D is perhaps TRBD2 (5 bases). The germline V gene encodes CDR1 SGHTA and CDR2 FQGNSA. The CDR3 covers 16 residues. V dropped 1 base and J dropped 0 bases, with 11 bases sitting between them.

The chain combines TRBV5-1 with TRBJ1-1; D gene unclear. The CDR3 covers 16 residues. V lost 4 bases to trimming and J lost 3 bases, with 19 bases between them. Germline CDR1 SGHRS, CDR2 YFSETQ. CDR3 DNA: TGCGCCAGCAGCCCCCTCTTACCGGACGCGGACACTGAAGCTTTCTTT. It is translated as CASSPLLPDADTEAFF.

The rearrangement links TRBV7-2 to TRBJ2-1, with TRBD2 matching over 9 bases. This CDR3 comprises 15 residues. V was pared by 2 bases and J by 8 bases, with 7 bases of the junction left unmatched. The V gene's germline CDR1 is SGHTA and CDR2 FQGNSA. The CDR3 DNA reads TGTGCCAGCAGCTTAAGGCGGGGGGGCTGGGATGAGCAGTTCTTC. This encodes CASSLRRGGWDEQFF. Drawing the rest from reference TRBV7-2 and TRBJ2-1, the complete variable domain is GAGVSQSPSNKVTEKGKDVELRCDPISGHTALYWYRQSLGQGLEFLIYFQGNSAPDKSGLPSDRFSAERTGGSVSTLTIQRTQQEDSAVYLCASSLRRGGWDEQFFGPGTRLTVL.

This clonotype was seen more than once but under ten times. The chain links TRBV29-1 to TRBJ2-7; 12 bases are shared with TRBD2. This CDR3 has 14 residues. The V segment lost 5 bases and the J segment 0 bases; nucleotides outside the gene matches: 2. From germline, CDR1 is SQVTM and CDR2 ANQGSEA. CDR3 in DNA: TGCAGCGTTCGGACTAGCGGGGACTCCTACGAGCAGTACTTC. It yields the protein CSVRTSGDSYEQYF.

The CDR3: CASSLPIGGNTIYF. Here the CDR3 DNA reads TGTGCCAGCAGTTTACCGATAGGGGGAAACACCATATATTTT. The chain combines TRBV28 with TRBJ1-3; D gene unclear. Per the germline V gene, CDR1 is MDHEN and CDR2 is SYDVKM. This CDR3 contains 14 residues. V was cut by 2 bases and J by 4 bases, with 9 bases left in between.

This clonotype is a singleton in its sample. The rearrangement uses TRBV29-1 and TRBJ2-3; 13 bases align to TRBD2. V lost 4 bases, J lost 0 bases, and 16 bases stayed unmatched. The CDR3 consists of 20 residues. In germline, CDR1 is SQVTM, CDR2 ANQGSEA. CDR3 sequence reads: CSVGRVGLAGETPSTDTQYF. CDR3 nucleotide sequence: TGCAGCGTTGGGAGGGTAGGACTAGCGGGGGAGACTCCTAGCACAGATACGCAGTATTTT.

The gene calls are TRBV29-1 and TRBJ1-1; the D is unclear. V dropped 7 bases and J dropped 1 base, with 7 bases sitting between them. Per germline, CDR1 SQVTM and CDR2 ANQGSEA. The CDR3 extends over 11 amino acids. This CDR3 reads CSGFKNTEAFF. CDR3 DNA sequence: TGCAGCGGATTCAAGAACACTGAAGCTTTCTTT. Full variable domain (missing parts from reference TRBV29-1 and TRBJ1-1): SAVISQKPSRDICQRGTSLTIQCQVDSQVTMMFWYRQQPGQSLTLIATANQGSEATYESGFVIDKFPISRPNLTFSTLTVSNMSPEDSSIYLCSGFKNTEAFFGQGTRLTVV.

This clonotype was counted between two and nine times. V usage is TRBV30 and J usage is TRBJ1-1; D is unresolved. The CDR3 is made up of 11 amino acids. Germline lookup yields CDR1 GTSNPN and CDR2 SVGIG (reference sequence). Trimming removed 6 bases from V and 1 base from J, with 6 bases in between. In DNA, the CDR3 is TGTGCCTGCCAAGAGAACACTGAAGCTTTCTTT. Amino acids: CACQENTEAFF.